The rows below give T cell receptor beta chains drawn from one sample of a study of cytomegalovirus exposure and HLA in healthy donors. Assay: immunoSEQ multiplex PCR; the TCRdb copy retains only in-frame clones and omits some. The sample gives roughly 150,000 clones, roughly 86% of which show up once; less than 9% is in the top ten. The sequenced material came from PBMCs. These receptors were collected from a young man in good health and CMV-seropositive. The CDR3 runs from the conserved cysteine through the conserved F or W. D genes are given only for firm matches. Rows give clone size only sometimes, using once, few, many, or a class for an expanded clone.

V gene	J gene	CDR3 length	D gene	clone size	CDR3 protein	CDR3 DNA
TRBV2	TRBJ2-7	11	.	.	CASSDSYEQYF	TGTGCCAGTTCGGACAGCTACGAGCAGTACTTC
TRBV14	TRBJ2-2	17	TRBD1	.	CASSQWATGANTGELFF	TGTGCCAGCAGCCAATGGGCGACAGGGGCGAACACCGGGGAGCTGTTTTTT
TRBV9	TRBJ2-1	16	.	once	CASSARLVSSYNEQFF	TGTGCCAGCAGCGCCCGACTAGTGAGCTCCTACAATGAGCAGTTCTTC
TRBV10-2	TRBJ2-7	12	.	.	CASLGTEGEQYF	TGCGCCAGCCTCGGGACTGAGGGCGAGCAGTACTTC
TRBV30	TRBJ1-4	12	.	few	CAWNFLGEKLFF	TGTGCCTGGAACTTCCTTGGTGAAAAACTGTTTTTT
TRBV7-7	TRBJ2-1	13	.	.	CASSTGQYNEQFF	TGTGCCAGCAGCACCGGACAGTACAATGAGCAGTTCTTC
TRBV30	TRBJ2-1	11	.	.	CAWSVRRDLFF	TGTGCCTGGAGTGTGCGGCGGGACCTGTTCTTC
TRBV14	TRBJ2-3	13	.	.	CASSQNEGDTQYF	TGTGCCAGCAGCCAAAATGAGGGAGATACGCAGTATTTT
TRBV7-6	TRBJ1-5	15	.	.	CASSLDSYSNQPQHF	TGTGCCAGCAGCTTAGACAGTTATAGCAATCAGCCCCAGCATTTT
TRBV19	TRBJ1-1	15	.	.	CASSLRDRRNTEAFF	TGTGCCAGTAGTCTCCGCGACAGGCGGAACACTGAAGCTTTCTTT
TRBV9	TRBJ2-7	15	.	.	CANLTRVPLAYEQYF	TGTGCCAACCTTACACGGGTCCCACTAGCCTACGAGCAGTACTTC
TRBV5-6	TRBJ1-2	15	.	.	CASSSTQGNIYGYTF	TGTGCCAGCAGCTCCACCCAGGGGAATATCTATGGCTACACCTTC
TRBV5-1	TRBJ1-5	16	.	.	CASSLVRENSNQPQHF	TGCGCCAGCAGCTTGGTTCGTGAGAATAGCAATCAGCCCCAGCATTTT